This T cell receptor beta chain came from a study of beta chain features in type 1 diabetes. V lost 0 bases and J lost 2, with 14 bases in between. CDR1 and CDR2 (germline): LGHNA, YSLEER. This CDR3 has 16 amino acids. Study outcomes and limitations: In type 1 diabetes patients, VDJ junctions had fewer insertions; deletions at these junctions were more frequent. There was a moderate but significant shortening of TCRB CDR3s in all four CD4+ subsets of Type 1 diabetes patients.

This clone was counted only a few times. What it recognizes is unknown. One heparinised blood draw, averaging roughly 110 mL, came from each donor. The sequenced template was cDNA made from the entire isolated RNA. Using immunoSEQ multiplex PCR, the repertoire was profiled, and TCRdb retains in-frame clones only, with some absent. Among 150,000 to 200,000 clones listed, around 8.3% were seen once. Sequenced: central memory CD4+ T cells from blood. V and J are TRBV4-3 and TRBJ2-7, with TRBD2 as a possible D gene (5 bases). The TCR originated in a woman under 30 with type 1 diabetes. CDR3 nucleotides: TGCGCCAGCAGCCAAGATCCCGGACTCAGCCCCTACGAGCAGTACTTC. Translation: CASSQDPGLSPYEQYF.